The 14 T cell receptor beta chains presented below share a single source sample, sequenced in a study of shared clonotypes between healthy human individuals. Repertoires were generated with immunoSEQ multiplex PCR, while TCRdb's copy carries only in-frame clones and drops some. The table records about 2.1 million clones, 90% to 95% of them present only once. In the naive CD8 group, cells lacked CD45RO and were positively selected for CCR7, so terminally differentiated effector memory CD45RA+ cells were left out. Sequencing input: naive CD8+ T cells from PBMCs. The receptors derive from a man aged 18 to 30 in good health. Some clones in this sample may be carry-over from other donors' samples.

The CDR3 sequence: CASSLSPLASLVYEQYF. Here the CDR3 DNA reads TGTGCCAGCAGTTTATCCCCCCTAGCGAGCTTGGTCTACGAGCAGTACTTC. The chain has TRBV27 and TRBJ2-7; possible D gene TRBD2, 6 bases. The germline V gene has CDR1 MNHEY and CDR2 SMNVEV (reference sequence). CDR3 length: 17 amino acids. Trimming removed 0 bases at V and 3 bases at J, with 18 bases between.

The J gene is TRBJ2-1, the V gene TRBV9; possible D gene TRBD1, 6 bases. The V end lost 3 bases, the J end lost 0 bases, and 25 bases lay between the germline ends. Germline V gene sequence: CDR1 SGDLS, CDR2 YYNGEE. The CDR3 consists of 20 residues. CDR3 bases: TGTGCCAGCAGCGCCCCCAGGGGTTATACAGCGGAGAGCTCCTACAATGAGCAGTTCTTC. It encodes CASSAPRGYTAESSYNEQFF. Full variable domain (rest looked up from reference TRBV9 and TRBJ2-1): DSGVTQTPKHLITATGQRVTLRCSPRSGDLSVYWYQQSLDQGLQFLIQYYNGEERAKGNILERFSAQQFPDLHSELNLSSLELGDSALYFCASSAPRGYTAESSYNEQFFGPGTRLTVL.

The chain joins TRBV4-3 to TRBJ1-1; the match to TRBD1 covers 9 bases. Germline values: CDR1 LGHNA, CDR2 YSLEER. This CDR3 is built from 15 residues. The trim removed 4 bases at V and 4 bases at J, leaving 7 bases unmatched. The CDR3 DNA reads as TGCGCCAGCAGCCGACTCACAGGGGGCATCACTGAAGCTTTCTTT. The encoded protein is CASSRLTGGITEAFF.

This sequence joins TRBV5-4 and TRBJ2-3; D is unresolved. V gave up 4 bases and J gave up 2 bases, with 11 bases separating them. The CDR3 loop spans 14 amino acids. Germline-derived CDR1 and CDR2 are SGHNT and YYREEE (reference sequence). The CDR3 region is CASSHDTHTDTQYF. The DNA for the CDR3 is TGTGCCAGCAGCCATGACACCCACACAGATACGCAGTATTTT.

For this clone: One end of the junction varies from germline; a read error may be responsible. The chain has TRBV10-1 and TRBJ1-1; possibly TRBD1 for D (5 bases). CDR1 WNHNN and CDR2 SYGVQD come from the germline V gene (reference sequence). The CDR3 length is 13 residues. CDR3 sequence reads: CASREYRGTEAFF. In nucleotides, the CDR3 is TGCGCCAGCAGAGAGTATAGGGGCACTGAAGCTTTCTTT.

The chain carries TRBV29-1 and TRBJ2-7; 9 nucleotides match TRBD2. V lost 4 bases to trimming and J lost 1 base; unmatched junction nucleotides: 11. From germline, CDR1 is SQVTM and CDR2 ANQGSEA. The CDR3 runs to 16 residues. For the CDR3, the DNA is TGCAGCGTTGTCCAGAGGGGGAGCGGGAGGTCCTACGAGCAGTACTTC. It translates to CSVVQRGSGRSYEQYF.

In DNA, the CDR3 is TGTGCCAGCAGCCACGGGACTTATGCCTACGAGCAGTACTTC. Encoded protein: CASSHGTYAYEQYF. The rearrangement uses TRBV27 and TRBJ2-7, with a possible D match to TRBD2 (6 bases). The V end was cut by 6 bases, the J end by 2 bases, with 14 bases between. Germline assignment: CDR1 MNHEY and CDR2 SMNVEV (reference sequence). This CDR3 comprises 14 residues.

V usage is TRBV6-5 and J usage is TRBJ2-7; D uncertain. Germline values: CDR1 MNHEY, CDR2 SVGAGI. This CDR3 comprises 13 residues. Trimming cost V 8 bases and J 4 bases, with 15 bases left between them. CDR3 amino acids: CASYSGSLYEQYF. The CDR3 DNA sequence: TGTGCCAGCTACAGTGGGTCCTTGTACGAGCAGTACTTC.

The chain uses TRBV7-9 and TRBJ2-7, with a possible D match to TRBD2 (5 bases). Trimming removed 3 bases at V and 0 bases at J, with 12 bases between. CDR1 and CDR2 (germline): SEHNR, FQNEAQ (reference sequence). This CDR3 region has 15 residues. For the CDR3, the DNA is TGTGCCAGCAGCTTTCTGGCCGCGGGCTCCTACGAGCAGTACTTC. Translation gives CASSFLAAGSYEQYF.

V usage is TRBV19 and J usage is TRBJ2-2; 7 nucleotides agree with TRBD2. Germline lookup yields CDR1 LNHDA and CDR2 SQIVND (reference sequence). CDR3 length: 15 amino acids. The J segment lost 4 bases and the V segment lost 5 bases, leaving 7 bases of the junction unmatched. CDR3 coding DNA: TGTGCCAGTAGTCTCCCGGGAGGTATCACCGGGGAGCTGTTTTTT. Translated: CASSLPGGITGELFF.

The chain joins TRBV13 to TRBJ2-1, with D perhaps matching TRBD1 or TRBD2 (5 bases each). Germline V gene data show CDR1 as PRHDT and CDR2 as FYEKMQ (reference sequence). The CDR3 has 15 amino acids. Trimming took 3 bases from V and 0 from J, leaving 9 bases between them. The DNA of the CDR3 is TGTGCCAGCAGCTTGGGTGGGACCTCCTACAATGAGCAGTTCTTC. Protein product: CASSLGGTSYNEQFF.

This chain connects TRBV5-4 to TRBJ2-7; TRBD1 matches at 11 bases. The trim removed 3 bases at V and 5 bases at J, leaving 7 bases unmatched. The length of the CDR3 is 15 residues. The V gene's germline CDR1 is SGHNT and CDR2 YYREEE (reference sequence). DNA for the CDR3: TGTGCCAGCAGCTCCCCGGGACAGGGGGGCCACGAGCAGTACTTC. Protein: CASSSPGQGGHEQYF.

A remark on this clone: Additional DNA sequences in this sample encode the identical CDR3. The gene calls are TRBV11-2 and TRBJ2-1; 7 nucleotides line up with TRBD2. J lost 3 bases, V lost 3 bases, and 2 bases had no gene match. The length of the CDR3 is 14 residues. CDR1 is SGHAT, CDR2 FQNNGV, per germline. CDR3 DNA: TGTGCCAGCAGCTTGGGCGGGAGCTACAATGAGCAGTTCTTC. It yields the protein CASSLGGSYNEQFF.

This sequence joins TRBV7-8 and TRBJ1-1; possibly TRBD1 for D (6 bases). The CDR3 runs 13 residues. Trimming removed 5 bases from V and 8 bases from J, with 15 bases in between. Germline V gives CDR1 SGHVS, CDR2 FQNEAQ. The CDR3 is CASSRRVGQEAFF. Here the CDR3 DNA reads TGTGCCAGCAGCCGTAGGGTCGGACAGGAAGCTTTCTTT.